Listed below are T cell receptor beta chains from one sample, sequenced in a study of neurological immune-mediated disorders. Using its own MiXCR run on the 5' RACE reads, TCRdb lists one record per CDR3 protein. The table lists roughly 55,000 distinct CDR3 sequences, 16% of them singletons. Sequencing used PBMCs. The source is a man aged 60 to 69 in good health. The CDR3 runs from the conserved cysteine through the conserved F or W. Expanded clones get a size class; other rows say once, few or many, or leave the size out.

many	TRBV5-6	CASSLGKRSYEQYF
many	TRBV20-1	CSAQRGYEQYF
many	TRBV3-1	CASSQGTGAYEQYF
few	TRBV10-2	CASSESVGAGDQPQHF
many	TRBV7-2	CASSLLTGAPDTQYF
many	TRBV29-1	CSVRSSGTANTGELFF
many	TRBV7-3	CASSNGPRGTDTQYF
many	TRBV7-3	CASSNSGNTIYF
NA	TRBV7-2	CASSLLYSIAGGPSDTQYF
many	TRBV10-3	CAISESTSFEQFF
many	TRBV6-6	CASSRPRNEQFF
NA	TRBV24-1	CATSDAGYTGELFF
many	TRBV15	CATSRDLRLSGGGSSPLHF
many	TRBV29-1	CSVGRNTGELFF
many	TRBV4-2	CASSQDKMRSGNTIYF
medium-sized	TRBV5-5	CASSLGAQSGQFF
many	TRBV20-1	CSANPIDSGRVYNEQFF
many	TRBV27	CASSPEGGGEKLFF
many	TRBV4-1	CASSQDHSSGTSGYNEQFF
many	TRBV25-1	CASSEYSSDTQYF
many	TRBV5-1	CASSGGQEYNEQFF
many	TRBV5-1	CASSSSGTGLLYGYTF
NA	TRBV28	CASSYTLAGVSLNTGELFF